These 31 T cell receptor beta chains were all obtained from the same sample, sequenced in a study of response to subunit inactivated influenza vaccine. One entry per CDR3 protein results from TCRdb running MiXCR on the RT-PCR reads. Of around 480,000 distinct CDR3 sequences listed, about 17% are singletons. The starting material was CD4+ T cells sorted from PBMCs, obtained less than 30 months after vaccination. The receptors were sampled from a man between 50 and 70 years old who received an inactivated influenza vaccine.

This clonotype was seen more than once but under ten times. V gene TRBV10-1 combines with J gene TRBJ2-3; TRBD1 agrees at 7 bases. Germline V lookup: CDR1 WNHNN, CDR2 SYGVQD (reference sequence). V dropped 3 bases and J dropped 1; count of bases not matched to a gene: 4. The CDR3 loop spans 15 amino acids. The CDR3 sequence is CASSEGGPGTDTQYF. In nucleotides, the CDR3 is TGCGCCAGCAGTGAAGGGGGCCCGGGCACAGATACGCAGTATTTT.

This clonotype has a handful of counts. The CDR3 DNA reads as TGTGCCACCTCGAGACCGAACACCGGGGAGCTGTTTTTT. Translating it yields CATSRPNTGELFF. The chain couples TRBV24-1 to TRBJ2-2; D not resolved. This CDR3 region has 13 residues. Germline CDR1 and CDR2: KGHDR and SFDVKD. Deletions cut 9 bases from V and 0 bases from J, with 7 bases between.

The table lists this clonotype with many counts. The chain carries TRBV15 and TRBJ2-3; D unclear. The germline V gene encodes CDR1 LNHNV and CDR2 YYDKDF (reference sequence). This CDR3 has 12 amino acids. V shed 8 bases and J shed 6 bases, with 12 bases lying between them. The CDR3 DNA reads TGTGCCACCGCCTTAAATGCGGATACGCAGTATTTT. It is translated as CATALNADTQYF.

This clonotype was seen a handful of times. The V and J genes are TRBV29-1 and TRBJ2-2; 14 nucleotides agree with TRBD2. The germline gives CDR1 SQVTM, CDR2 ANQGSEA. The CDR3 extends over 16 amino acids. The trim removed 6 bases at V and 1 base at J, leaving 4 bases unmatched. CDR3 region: CSVKGTSGGNTGELFF. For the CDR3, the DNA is TGCAGCGTGAAGGGGACTAGCGGGGGGAACACCGGGGAGCTGTTTTTT.

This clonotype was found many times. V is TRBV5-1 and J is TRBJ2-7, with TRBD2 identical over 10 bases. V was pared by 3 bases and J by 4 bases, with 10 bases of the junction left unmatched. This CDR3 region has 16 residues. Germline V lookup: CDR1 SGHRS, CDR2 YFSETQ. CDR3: CASSWTSSGRLYEQYF. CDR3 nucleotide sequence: TGCGCCAGCAGCTGGACATCTAGCGGGAGATTGTACGAGCAGTACTTC.

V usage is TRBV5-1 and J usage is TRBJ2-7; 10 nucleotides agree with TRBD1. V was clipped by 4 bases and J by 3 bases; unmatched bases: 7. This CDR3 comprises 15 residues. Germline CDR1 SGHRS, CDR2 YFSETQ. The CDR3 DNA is TGCGCCAGCAGCCCGGACGGGACAGGGGTCTACGAGCAGTACTTC. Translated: CASSPDGTGVYEQYF.

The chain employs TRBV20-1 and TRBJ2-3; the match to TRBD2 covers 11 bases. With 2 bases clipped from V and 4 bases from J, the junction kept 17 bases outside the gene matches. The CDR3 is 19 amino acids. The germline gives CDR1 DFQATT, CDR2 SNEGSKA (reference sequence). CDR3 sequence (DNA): TGCAGTGCTAGACCTCTCCCGAGACTAGCGGGATGGGATCCAGATACGCAGTATTTT. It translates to CSARPLPRLAGWDPDTQYF.

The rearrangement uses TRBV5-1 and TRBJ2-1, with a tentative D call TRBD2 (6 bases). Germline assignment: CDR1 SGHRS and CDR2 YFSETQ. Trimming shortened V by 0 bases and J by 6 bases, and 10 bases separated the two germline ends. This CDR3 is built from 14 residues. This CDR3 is CASSLDGSVNEQFF. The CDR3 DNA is TGCGCCAGCAGCTTGGACGGGAGTGTCAATGAGCAGTTCTTC.

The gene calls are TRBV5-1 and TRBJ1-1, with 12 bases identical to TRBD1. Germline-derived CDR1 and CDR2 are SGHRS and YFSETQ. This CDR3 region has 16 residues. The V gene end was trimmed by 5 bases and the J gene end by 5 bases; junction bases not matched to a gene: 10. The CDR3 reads CASSSGTGGARTEAFF. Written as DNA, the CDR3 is TGCGCCAGCAGTAGCGGGACAGGGGGCGCGAGGACTGAAGCTTTCTTT.

CDR3 sequence reads: CSARDRDWVGGPDTQYF. As DNA, the CDR3 is TGCAGTGCTAGAGATCGGGATTGGGTTGGTGGGCCAGATACGCAGTATTTT. The gene calls are TRBV20-1 and TRBJ2-3; possibly TRBD2 for D (5 bases). CDR1 is DFQATT, CDR2 SNEGSKA, per germline (reference sequence). The CDR3 is made up of 17 amino acids. Trimming stripped 0 bases from V and 4 bases from J, with 20 bases between.

The chain's CDR3 is CSAVLRRTGVADTQYF. The CDR3 bases are TGCAGTGCCGTCCTCCGGAGGACAGGGGTCGCAGATACGCAGTATTTT. This chain uses TRBV20-1 with TRBJ2-3; 9 nucleotides match TRBD1. The CDR3 extends over 16 amino acids. Germline loops: CDR1 DFQATT, CDR2 SNEGSKA (reference sequence). Trimming cost V 6 bases and J 4 bases; bases outside gene matches: 14.

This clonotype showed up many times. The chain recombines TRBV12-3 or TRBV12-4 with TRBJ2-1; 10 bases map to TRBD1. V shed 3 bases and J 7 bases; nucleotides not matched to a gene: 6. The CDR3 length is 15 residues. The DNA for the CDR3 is TGTGCCAGCAGTTTTCCGGGACAGGGGACGAATGAGCAGTTCTTC. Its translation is CASSFPGQGTNEQFF.

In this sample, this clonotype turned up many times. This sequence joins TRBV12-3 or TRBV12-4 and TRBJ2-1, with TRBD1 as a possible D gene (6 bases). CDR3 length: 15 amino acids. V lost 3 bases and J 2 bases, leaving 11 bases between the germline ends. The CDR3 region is CASSFAQGPYNEQFF. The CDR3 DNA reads TGTGCCAGCAGTTTTGCGCAGGGGCCCTACAATGAGCAGTTCTTC.

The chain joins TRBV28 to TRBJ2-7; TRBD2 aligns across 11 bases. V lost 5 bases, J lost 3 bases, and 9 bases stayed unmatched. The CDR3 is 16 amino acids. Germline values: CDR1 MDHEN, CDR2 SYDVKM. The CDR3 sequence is CASSSWTSGPNYEQYF. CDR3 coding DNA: TGTGCCAGCAGTAGTTGGACTAGCGGGCCTAACTACGAGCAGTACTTC.

The DNA for the CDR3 is TGTGCCAGCAGTGATACGGGACAGCTAGCCAAAAACATTCAGTACTTC. As protein: CASSDTGQLAKNIQYF. This chain links TRBV6-2 or TRBV6-3 with TRBJ2-4; 7 bases map to TRBD1. The CDR3 consists of 16 residues. Germline CDR1 MNHEY, CDR2 SVGEGT. With 5 bases clipped from V and 0 bases from J, the junction kept 7 bases outside the gene matches.

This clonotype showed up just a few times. CDR3 loop: CASSRRGDTRGEKLFF. The CDR3 nucleotides read TGTGCCAGCAGCCGACGGGGGGACACCAGGGGGGAAAAACTGTTTTTT. V gene TRBV12-3 or TRBV12-4 combines with J gene TRBJ1-4; 7 nucleotides match TRBD1. The CDR3 consists of 16 residues. Losses at the gene ends were 6 bases for V and 8 bases for J; bases not matched to a gene: 15.

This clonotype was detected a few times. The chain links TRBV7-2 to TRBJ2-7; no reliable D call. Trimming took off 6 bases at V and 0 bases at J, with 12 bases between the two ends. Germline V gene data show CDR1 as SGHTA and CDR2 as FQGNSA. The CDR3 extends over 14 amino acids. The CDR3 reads CASSYPGRSYEQYF. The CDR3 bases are TGTGCCAGCAGTTATCCGGGCCGCTCCTACGAGCAGTACTTC.

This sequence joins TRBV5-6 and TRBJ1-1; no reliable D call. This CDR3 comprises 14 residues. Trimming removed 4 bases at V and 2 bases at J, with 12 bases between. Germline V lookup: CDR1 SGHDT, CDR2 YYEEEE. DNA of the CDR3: TGTGCCAGCAGCCGACGGCTCTTCAACACTGAAGCTTTCTTT. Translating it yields CASSRRLFNTEAFF.

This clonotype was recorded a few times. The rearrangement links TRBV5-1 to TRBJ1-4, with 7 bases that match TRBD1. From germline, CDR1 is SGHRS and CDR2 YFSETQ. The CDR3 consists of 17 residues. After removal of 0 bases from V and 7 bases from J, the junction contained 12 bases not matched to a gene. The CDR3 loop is CASSLDRGGARGEKLFF. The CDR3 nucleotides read TGCGCCAGCAGCTTGGACAGGGGAGGGGCGAGGGGTGAAAAACTGTTTTTT.

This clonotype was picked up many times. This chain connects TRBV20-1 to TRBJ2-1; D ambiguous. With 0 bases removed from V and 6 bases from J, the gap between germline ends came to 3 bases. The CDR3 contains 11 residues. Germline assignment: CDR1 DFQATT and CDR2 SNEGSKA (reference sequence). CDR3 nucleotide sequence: TGCAGTGCTAGAGATTTCAATGAGCAGTTCTTC. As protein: CSARDFNEQFF.

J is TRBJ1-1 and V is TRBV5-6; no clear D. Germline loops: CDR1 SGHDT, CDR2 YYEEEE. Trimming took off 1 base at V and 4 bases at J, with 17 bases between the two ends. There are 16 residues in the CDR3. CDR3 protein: CASSLKQSPWGTEAFF. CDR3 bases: TGTGCCAGCAGCTTGAAGCAGAGTCCCTGGGGCACTGAAGCTTTCTTT.

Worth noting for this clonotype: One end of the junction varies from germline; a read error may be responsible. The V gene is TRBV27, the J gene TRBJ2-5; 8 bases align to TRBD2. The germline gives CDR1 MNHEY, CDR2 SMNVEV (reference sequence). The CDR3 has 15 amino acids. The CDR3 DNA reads TGTGCCAGCAGTTTAACGGGGGGGGCGCAAGGGACCCAGTACTTC. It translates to CASSLTGGAQGTQYF.

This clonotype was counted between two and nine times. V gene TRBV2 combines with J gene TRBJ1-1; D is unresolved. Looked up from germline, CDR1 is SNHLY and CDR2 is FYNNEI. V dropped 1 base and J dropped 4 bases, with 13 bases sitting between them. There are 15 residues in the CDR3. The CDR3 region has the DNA TGTGCCAGCAGTGAAGATCCAGGTTGGGGCACTGAAGCTTTCTTT. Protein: CASSEDPGWGTEAFF.

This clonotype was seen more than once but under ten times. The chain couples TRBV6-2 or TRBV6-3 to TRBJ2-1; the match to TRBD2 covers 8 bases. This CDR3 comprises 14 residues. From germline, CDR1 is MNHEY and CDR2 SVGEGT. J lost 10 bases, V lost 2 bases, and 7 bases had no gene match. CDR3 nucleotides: TGTGCCAGCAGTTACGTTGCGGGAGGAAGAGAGCAGTTCTTC. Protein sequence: CASSYVAGGREQFF.

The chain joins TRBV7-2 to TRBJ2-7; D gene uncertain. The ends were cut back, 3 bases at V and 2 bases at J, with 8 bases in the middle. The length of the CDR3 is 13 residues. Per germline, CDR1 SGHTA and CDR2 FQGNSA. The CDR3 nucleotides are TGTGCCAGCAGCTTTCTGTTGACCTACGAGCAGTACTTC. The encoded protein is CASSFLLTYEQYF.

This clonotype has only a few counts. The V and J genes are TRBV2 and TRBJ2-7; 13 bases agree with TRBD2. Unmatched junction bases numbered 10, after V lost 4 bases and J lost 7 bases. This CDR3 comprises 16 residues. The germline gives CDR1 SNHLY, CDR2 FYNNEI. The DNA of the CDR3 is TGTGCCAGCAGTGCCGGACTAGCGGGAGCCATGAGGGAGCAGTACTTC. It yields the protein CASSAGLAGAMREQYF.

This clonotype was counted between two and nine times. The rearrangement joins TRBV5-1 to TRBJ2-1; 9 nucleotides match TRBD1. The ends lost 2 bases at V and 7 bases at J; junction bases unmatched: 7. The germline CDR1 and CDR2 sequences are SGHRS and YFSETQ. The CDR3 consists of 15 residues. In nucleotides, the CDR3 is TGCGCCAGCAGCTTTCCGGACAGGGGTTCTAATGAGCAGTTCTTC. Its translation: CASSFPDRGSNEQFF.

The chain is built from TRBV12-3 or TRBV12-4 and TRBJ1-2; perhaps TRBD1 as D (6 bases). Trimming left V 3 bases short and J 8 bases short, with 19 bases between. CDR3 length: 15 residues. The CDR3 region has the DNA TGTGCCAGCAGTTTGCTGACAGGAGCCTTGGGGGGCTACACCTTC. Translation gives CASSLLTGALGGYTF.

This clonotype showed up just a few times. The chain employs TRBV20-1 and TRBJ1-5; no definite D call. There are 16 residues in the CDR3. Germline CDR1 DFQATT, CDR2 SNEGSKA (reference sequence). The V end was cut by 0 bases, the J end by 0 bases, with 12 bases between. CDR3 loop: CSARDRRMYSNQPQHF. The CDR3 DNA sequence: TGCAGTGCTAGAGACCGACGGATGTATAGCAATCAGCCCCAGCATTTT.

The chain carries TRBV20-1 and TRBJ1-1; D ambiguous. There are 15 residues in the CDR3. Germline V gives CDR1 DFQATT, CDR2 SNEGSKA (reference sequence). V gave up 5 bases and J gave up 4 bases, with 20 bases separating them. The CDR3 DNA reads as TGCAGTGCTGGAGCGAGGGCGGGATGGAGCACTGAAGCTTTCTTT. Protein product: CSAGARAGWSTEAFF.

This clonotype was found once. For the CDR3, the DNA is TGCGCCAGCAGTGATTTCGTCGGGGGAGAGCAGTTCTTC. The encoded protein is CASSDFVGGEQFF. The chain links TRBV10-1 to TRBJ2-1; a weak D match, TRBD2 (6 bases). CDR1 is WNHNN, CDR2 SYGVQD, per germline (reference sequence). CDR3 length: 13 residues. V lost 3 bases, J lost 10 bases, and 13 bases lay in between.